This TCR beta chain was captured by sequencing in a study of cytotoxic CD8 clonotypes in ibrutinib-treated CLL. Repertoires were generated with immunoSEQ multiplex PCR, while TCRdb's copy carries only in-frame clones and drops some. The table lists 50,000 to 65,000 clones, about 65% of them singletons. This CDR3 is built from 16 residues. Trimming shortened V by 5 bases and J by 0 bases, and 16 bases separated the two germline ends. The germline CDR1 and CDR2 sequences are LNHDA and SQIVND (reference sequence). The study's findings and limits: Whereas clonality rose at ibrutinib response, it declined toward baseline at progression.

To note about this clone: The antigen is not known.

This clonotype was obtained from a human donor with chronic lymphocytic leukemia. The sequencing used PBMCs, collected after 12 months of ibrutinib treatment. The chain couples TRBV19 to TRBJ1-1, with a possible D match to TRBD1 (5 bases). CDR3 nucleotides: TGTGCCAGTAGTTCCTCGGGACTGCGAATGAACACTGAAGCTTTCTTT. Its protein product is CASSSSGLRMNTEAFF.